Included here is one T cell receptor (beta chain) sequence, with context. The data originate from a study of blood T cell repertoires in COVID-19. On the study more broadly: The analysed material was cDNA or gDNA that came from T cells, B-cell-depleted T cells, or PBMCs.

How the authors handled the data: Reference gene primer amplification gave nucleated cell count estimates. Profiling relied on immunoSEQ multiplex PCR, and the TCRdb table lists in-frame clones only, not all of them. V and J calls and clone size are those listed in that table; D and trimming were worked out from the DNA. The sample yields roughly 99,000 clones, 70% to 90% seen once. The TCR originated in a man aged 50 to 59 with active or convalescent COVID-19. Specimen: peripheral blood.

The CDR3 loop is CASSLARIAGLTDTQYF. The CDR3 DNA is TGTGCCAGCAGCTTAGCGCGGATAGCGGGGCTCACAGATACGCAGTATTTT. The chain joins TRBV7-8 to TRBJ2-3; 8 bases align to TRBD2. J was trimmed by 2 bases and V by 0 bases; bases with no gene match: 7. Germline V gives CDR1 SGHVS, CDR2 FQNEAQ. The CDR3 contains 17 residues.